A selection of T cell receptor beta chains follows, all from one sample in a study of STAT5B mutations in CD4+ large granular lymphocyte leukemia. The protocol was immunoSEQ multiplex PCR, while the TCRdb copy is restricted to in-frame clones and leaves out a portion. The sample has roughly 32,000 clones; about 77% are singletons. The sample taken for sequencing was CD4+ T cells from blood buffy coats. Receptor source: a human donor in good health. The CDR3 runs from the conserved cysteine through the conserved F or W. Fields, in order: D gene, J gene, clone size, V gene, CDR3 length, CDR3 protein, CDR3 DNA. The D gene is left open where the match is weak. Not every row has a clone size; where given, it reads once, few, many or a size class.

TRBD2 TRBJ2-7 NA TRBV7-9 14 CASSFGRGAYEQYF TGTGCCAGCAGCTTCGGGAGGGGCGCCTACGAGCAGTACTTC
NA TRBJ1-6 few TRBV2 14 CASTAGADGSPLHF TGTGCCAGCACTGCGGGAGCCGACGGTTCACCCCTCCACTTT
NA TRBJ2-5 NA TRBV19 13 CASTIQYQETQYF TGTGCCAGTACCATCCAGTACCAAGAGACCCAGTACTTC
NA TRBJ1-1 few TRBV30 13 CAWSAQTNTEAFF TGTGCCTGGAGTGCCCAGACGAACACTGAAGCTTTCTTT
NA TRBJ2-3 NA TRBV15 15 CATSRDPGDTDTQYF TGTGCCACCAGCAGAGATCCCGGTGACACAGATACGCAGTATTTT
NA TRBJ1-1 few TRBV7-9 14 CASSLGMVNTEAFF TGTGCCAGCAGCTTAGGGATGGTGAACACTGAAGCTTTCTTT
TRBD1 TRBJ1-5 NA TRBV7-2 14 CASSLTGANQPQHF TGTGCCAGCAGCTTAACAGGGGCCAATCAGCCCCAGCATTTT
TRBD2 TRBJ2-1 NA TRBV5-1 15 CASRQGLEPYNEQFF TGCGCCAGCAGACAGGGACTAGAACCCTACAATGAGCAGTTCTTC
TRBD2 TRBJ2-1 NA TRBV5-5 19 CASSGRGLPGLAGANEQFF TGTGCCAGCAGCGGCAGGGGTCTCCCCGGCCTAGCGGGAGCCAATGAGCAGTTCTTC
NA TRBJ2-3 once TRBV29-1 10 CSVAQGTQYF TGCAGCGTTGCCCAGGGTACGCAGTATTTT
NA TRBJ1-2 NA TRBV6-5 12 CASSSPVVGYTF TGTGCCAGCAGTTCCCCAGTCGTTGGCTACACCTTC
TRBD2 TRBJ2-3 once TRBV18 15 CASSYVAGDTDTQYF TGTGCCAGCTCATATGTAGCGGGGGACACAGATACGCAGTATTTT
TRBD2 TRBJ2-3 NA TRBV19 15 CASSLGREMADTQYF TGTGCCAGTAGTCTGGGGCGGGAGATGGCAGATACGCAGTATTTT
NA TRBJ2-5 NA TRBV5-1 15 CASKTGTPRGETQYF TGCGCCAGCAAGACAGGAACCCCAAGGGGAGAGACCCAGTACTTC
NA TRBJ2-3 NA TRBV7-6 16 CASSLEGSTTPDTQYF TGTGCCAGCAGCTTAGAGGGCTCTACAACACCGGATACGCAGTATTTT